This entry lists 22 T cell receptor beta chains sequenced from one sample in a study of cytomegalovirus exposure and HLA in healthy donors. The PCR contained 60 Vbeta and 13 Jbeta primers. TCRdb keeps only in-frame clones here, not all; method: immunoSEQ multiplex PCR. The repertoire consists of fewer than 200,000 clones, with roughly 80% occurring once and the leading ten covering about 10%. Sample: PBMCs. The receptors were sampled from a middle-aged man in good health and CMV-seropositive.

The V call is TRBV6-6, the J call TRBJ1-1; D gene uncertain. The CDR3 runs 13 residues. V shed 2 bases and J shed 4 bases, with 8 bases lying between them. Germline V gives CDR1 MNHNY, CDR2 SVGAGI (reference sequence). Here the CDR3 reads CASSYEGSTEAFF. The CDR3 DNA sequence: TGTGCCAGCAGTTACGAGGGAAGCACTGAAGCTTTCTTT.

The V gene is TRBV7-2, the J gene TRBJ1-5; D is possibly TRBD1 (6 bases). The length of the CDR3 is 14 residues. Germline V gene data show CDR1 as SGHTA and CDR2 as FQGNSA. V lost 5 bases and J 7 bases, leaving 15 bases between the germline ends. CDR3 coding DNA: TGTGCCAGCAGCCCAGCCCCGCAGGGGCAGCCCCAGCATTTT. Translation gives CASSPAPQGQPQHF.

The chain has TRBV28 and TRBJ2-7; D call uncertain. Germline V gene data show CDR1 as MDHEN and CDR2 as SYDVKM. Trimming removed 3 bases at V and 2 bases at J, with 8 bases between. This CDR3 is built from 13 residues. This chain's CDR3 is CASSFEVTYEQYF. For the CDR3, the DNA is TGTGCCAGCAGTTTTGAGGTCACCTACGAGCAGTACTTC.

This chain joins TRBV14 and TRBJ2-7; D unresolved. This CDR3 is 14 amino acids long. CDR1 SGHDN and CDR2 FVKESK come from the germline V gene. Between the trimmed V and J ends, which lost 4 bases and 6 bases, there was a span of 16 bases. Written as DNA, the CDR3 is TGTGCCAGCAGCCGAAACCTAGAGGCCGGCGAGCAGTACTTC. Residues: CASSRNLEAGEQYF.

This sequence joins TRBV6-1 and TRBJ2-7; 13 bases are a match to TRBD2. The trim removed 7 bases at V and 4 bases at J, leaving 7 bases unmatched. Germline CDR1 MNHNS, CDR2 SASEGT. This CDR3 region has 15 residues. CDR3 loop: CASTSTSGRSYEQYF. CDR3 coding DNA: TGTGCCAGCACCTCGACTAGCGGGAGGTCATACGAGCAGTACTTC.

The chain recombines TRBV9 with TRBJ2-1; D gene unclear. Between the trimmed V and J ends, which lost 7 bases and 9 bases, there was a span of 11 bases. Looked up from germline, CDR1 is SGDLS and CDR2 is YYNGEE. This CDR3 region has 11 residues. In DNA, the CDR3 is TGTGCCAGCGGGCCTATCACTGAGCAGTTCTTC. Translating it yields CASGPITEQFF.

This chain uses TRBV2 with TRBJ1-1, with TRBD1 as a possible D gene (6 bases). Trimming took 4 bases from V and 3 from J, leaving 12 bases between them. There are 14 residues in the CDR3. CDR1 and CDR2 from the germline V gene are SNHLY and FYNNEI. CDR3 in amino acids: CASSATGVYTEAFF. The CDR3 coding sequence is TGTGCCAGCAGTGCGACAGGAGTTTACACTGAAGCTTTCTTT.

The genes are TRBV7-8 and TRBJ2-5, with D uncertain. Matching the DNA end better, TRBJ2-7 makes the J call doubtful. CDR3 length: 14 amino acids. Germline V gene sequence: CDR1 SGHVS, CDR2 FQNEAQ. The CDR3 loop is CASSLALRSYEQYF. The CDR3, as DNA: TGTGCCAGCAGCTTAGCGCTCCGTTCCTACGAGCAGTACTTC.

V usage is TRBV5-6 and J usage is TRBJ1-4, with a tentative D call TRBD1 (6 bases). Germline V lookup: CDR1 SGHDT, CDR2 YYEEEE. This CDR3 spans 18 amino acids. Trimming removed 4 bases from V and 6 bases from J, with 25 bases in between. DNA of the CDR3: TGTGCCAGCAGCGCAGCCGTAGGGGGGGGACTCTCATATGAAAAACTGTTTTTT. Translating gives CASSAAVGGGLSYEKLFF.

The chain uses TRBV10-3 and TRBJ2-7; TRBD1 agrees at 10 bases. Unmatched junction bases numbered 8, after V lost 1 base and J lost 5 bases. The germline gives CDR1 ENHRY, CDR2 SYGVKD. This CDR3 has 16 residues. CDR3 region: CAISEWGDRGLNEQYF. CDR3 nucleotides: TGTGCCATCAGTGAGTGGGGGGACAGGGGCCTGAACGAGCAGTACTTC.

The chain links TRBV7-9 to TRBJ2-5; 8 nucleotides line up with TRBD1. The CDR3 spans 15 residues. V shed 7 bases and J 2 bases; nucleotides not matched to a gene: 9. Germline CDR1 and CDR2: SEHNR and FQNEAQ (reference sequence). DNA for the CDR3: TGTGCCAGCACCCCAGGGGGCTCAGAGCAAGAGACCCAGTACTTC. Encoded protein: CASTPGGSEQETQYF.

The V gene is TRBV28, the J gene TRBJ2-5; 7 bases are a match to TRBD2. The CDR3 runs 12 residues. J gave up 4 bases and V 8 bases, and 4 bases lay outside the gene matches. Germline CDR1 and CDR2: MDHEN and SYDVKM. The CDR3 sequence: CASSWGGETQYF. The CDR3 DNA reads TGTGCCAGCTCTTGGGGGGGAGAGACCCAGTACTTC. Filled out from reference TRBV28 and TRBJ2-5, the complete variable domain reads DVKVTQSSRYLVKRTGEKVFLECVQDMDHENMFWYRQDPGLGLRLIYFSYDVKMKEKGDIPEGYSVSREKKERFSLILESASTNQTSMYLCASSWGGETQYFGPGTRLLVL.

The rearrangement links TRBV28 to TRBJ2-3, with TRBD2 matching 14 bases. CDR1 is MDHEN and CDR2 is SYDVKM in the germline V gene. The V segment lost 3 bases and the J segment 6 bases; nucleotides outside the gene matches: 8. The CDR3 contains 17 residues. This chain's CDR3 is CASSLGRTSGGQDTQYF. In DNA form, the CDR3 reads TGTGCCAGCAGTTTGGGCCGGACTAGCGGGGGGCAGGATACGCAGTATTTT.

This chain links TRBV11-1 with TRBJ1-2; 7 bases are shared with TRBD1. Germline V gives CDR1 SGHAT, CDR2 FQDESV (reference sequence). The CDR3 runs to 17 residues. With V trimmed by 5 bases and J by 0 bases, 12 bases remained unmatched. The CDR3 DNA follows: TGTGCCAGCAGCGGCCCGGGACAGCTAATTACTAACTATGGCTACACCTTC. This sequence encodes CASSGPGQLITNYGYTF.

The chain links TRBV28 to TRBJ1-2; 8 positions match TRBD1. CDR1 is MDHEN, CDR2 SYDVKM, per germline. This CDR3 contains 15 residues. With 5 bases clipped from V and 5 bases from J, the junction kept 10 bases outside the gene matches. The CDR3 DNA reads TGTGCCAGCAGTACGCCACTACAGGGGGGGTATGGCTACACCTTC. Its translation: CASSTPLQGGYGYTF.

The chain recombines TRBV5-5 with TRBJ2-6; tentatively, D is TRBD1 (5 bases). The CDR3 extends over 16 amino acids. Germline V lookup: CDR1 SGHKS, CDR2 YYEKEE (reference sequence). V was shortened by 4 bases and J by 2 bases, with 13 bases between the two germline ends. The chain's CDR3 is CASSPQGATGANVLTF. The CDR3 DNA reads as TGTGCCAGCAGCCCGCAGGGCGCGACTGGGGCCAACGTCCTGACTTTC.

The genes are TRBV9 and TRBJ2-1; 9 bases line up with TRBD1. Germline loops: CDR1 SGDLS, CDR2 YYNGEE. J lost 7 bases, V lost 4 bases, and 12 bases had no gene match. The CDR3 length is 16 residues. CDR3 protein: CASSPRGQGTWNEQFF. CDR3 bases: TGTGCCAGCAGCCCCCGAGGACAGGGGACGTGGAATGAGCAGTTCTTC.

This clone has more than one count but fewer than ten. V and J are TRBV15 and TRBJ2-7, with 9 bases identical to TRBD1. This CDR3 has 15 amino acids. V shed 2 bases, J shed 6 bases, and the junction held 8 bases outside the gene matches. Germline-derived CDR1 and CDR2 are LNHNV and YYDKDF (reference sequence). The CDR3 nucleotides read TGTGCCACCAGCAGACCCGGGACAGGGATCCGCGAGCAGTACTTC. Amino acids: CATSRPGTGIREQYF. Filled out from reference TRBV15 and TRBJ2-7, the complete variable domain reads DAMVIQNPRYQVTQFGKPVTLSCSQTLNHNVMYWYQQKSSQAPKLLFHYYDKDFNNEADTPDNFQSRRPNTSFCFLDIRSPGLGDTAMYLCATSRPGTGIREQYFGPGTRLTVT.

This clone was counted a single time. The chain links TRBV7-3 to TRBJ2-3; 7 bases are shared with TRBD1. Trimming at V came to 2 bases and at J to 1 base, leaving 6 bases not matched to a gene. The CDR3 loop spans 16 amino acids. Germline assignment: CDR1 SGHTA and CDR2 FQGTGA. CDR3 DNA sequence: TGTGCCAGCAGCTTAGCTCGACAGGGCCGCACAGATACGCAGTATTTT. This gives the protein CASSLARQGRTDTQYF.

The CDR3 region has the DNA TGTGCCAGCAGTTCGCCTCGGACAGGGAACTATGGCTACACCTTC. Protein sequence: CASSSPRTGNYGYTF. The chain recombines TRBV27 with TRBJ1-2; 8 bases agree with TRBD1. V was pared by 4 bases and J by 2 bases, with 6 bases of the junction left unmatched. The CDR3 is 15 amino acids. Per germline, CDR1 MNHEY and CDR2 SMNVEV (reference sequence).

Only a few counts were recorded for this clone. The chain uses TRBV6-5 and TRBJ1-5; 8 bases are a match to TRBD1. The CDR3 sequence is 15 residues long. With V trimmed by 6 bases and J by 2 bases, 6 bases remained unmatched. Germline V CDR1 and CDR2: MNHEY, SVGAGI. The chain's CDR3 is CASRLGQGGNQPQHF. The CDR3 DNA sequence: TGTGCCAGCAGACTTGGACAGGGAGGCAATCAGCCCCAGCATTTT.

This chain uses TRBV14 with TRBJ2-1; D not certain. The germline V gene encodes CDR1 SGHDN and CDR2 FVKESK. The CDR3 is 14 amino acids. V shed 4 bases and J shed 7 bases, with 14 bases lying between them. CDR3 nucleotides: TGTGCCAGCAGCCTTGAGAACAGTGAGAATGAGCAGTTCTTC. Translated, it gives CASSLENSENEQFF.